The T cell receptor (beta chain) described here comes from a study of OX40 agonist ivuxolimab in advanced cancers. Study-level information: People in dose escalation had one of these cancers: hepatocellular carcinoma, melanoma, renal cell or head and neck cancer. Of the participants, around 43% had some prior anti-PD-1, anti-PD-L1 or anti-CTLA-4 therapy, which was allowed. Study-level points and caveats: At 0.1 to 3.0 mg/kg, CD4+ and CD8+ blood T cells expanded clonally by week 6.

Trimming cost V 2 bases and J 7 bases; bases outside gene matches: 5. The CDR3 extends over 15 amino acids. Germline V gene data show CDR1 as SEHNR and CDR2 as FQNEAQ (reference sequence). The table came from immunoSEQ multiplex PCR; TCRdb's copy has only in-frame clones and leaves some out. The table records fewer than 65,000 clones, about 89% of them present only once. Turning to this clone: Its antigen is still unknown.

Autoimmune disease history or systemic immunosuppression led to patient exclusion. The origin of this receptor is an adult with an advanced solid tumor such as melanoma, head and neck, liver or kidney cancer. The specimen comprised CD4+ or CD8+ T cells sorted from blood, sampled in a trial of the OX40 agonist ivuxolimab. J is TRBJ2-1 and V is TRBV7-9; 10 bases map to TRBD2. CDR3 region: CASSLRGLAENEQFF. The CDR3 DNA reads as TGTGCCAGCAGCTTACGTGGACTAGCGGAAAATGAGCAGTTCTTC. Supplemented by reference TRBV7-9 and TRBJ2-1, the full variable domain reads DTGVSQNPRHKITKRGQNVTFRCDPISEHNRLYWYRQTLGQGPEFLTYFQNEAQLEKSRLLSDRFSAERPKGSFSTLEIQRTEQGDSAMYLCASSLRGLAENEQFFGPGTRLTVL.